The present T cell receptor (beta chain) was sequenced within a study of regulatory T cells in long-lasting Graves disease (dated by TCRdb to the early 2020s). Looking at the study overall: Newly diagnosed Graves' disease patients had taken antithyroid drugs for less than 3 months. Persistent Graves' disease patients were compared with newly diagnosed Graves' disease patients by peripheral blood TCR sequencing and RNA sequencing. The study was registered as a clinical trial and conducted in China. A total of roughly 35 samples underwent TCR sequencing, from roughly 13 patients with persistent Graves' disease and 20 or so patients with newly diagnosed Graves' disease.

According to the study, the label for this sample's time point signals: newly diagnosed GD, antithyroid drugs for less than 3 months. For both TCR sequencing and RNA sequencing, RNA was extracted from PBMCs in TRIzol. Graves' disease was diagnosed according to American Thyroid Association guidelines. Patients were recruited from an endocrinology department in Xi'an, China. Each patient gave roughly 10 milliliters of peripheral blood, collected in an EDTA anticoagulant tube. Ficoll Paque Plus density gradient separation was used to isolate PBMCs, and no further T cell sorting was done. An Agilent 2100 Bioanalyzer and agarose gel were used to check RNA quality, and a NanoDrop 2000 was used to measure RNA concentration. Library construction relied on multiplex PCR. Sequencing took place on an Illumina HiSeq 4000. CDR3 regions were amplified by Arm-PCR with iRepertoire HTBI primers to construct TCR beta libraries. Before sequencing, the PCR products went through gel purification. In the authors' own workflow: A total of around 66 TRBV and 14 TRBJ segments were identified across samples and were used for gene usage analysis of CDR3 amino acid clonotypes. COPE and FqMerger were used to merge the filtered high-quality paired reads into contigs. BLAST was used to align contigs to IMGT TRBV, TRBD and TRBJ reference genes, with CDR3 defined following IMGT. Any clonotype with a frequency above 0.1% was counted as a highly expanded clone. Shannon entropy served as the measure of repertoire diversity, while the Gini coefficient captured V-J evenness. A clonotype was considered public if more than one individual shared it. TCRdb reprocessed the public reads (quality trimming at Q25 with fastp, clone calling with MiXCR) and kept in-frame beta chains. Duplicate CDR3 protein sequences are folded into a single record with the most common DNA and genes. TCRdb's processing, not the study's, gives the V and J calls here. The sample table lists over 450,000 distinct CDR3 sequences, 9.5% to 15% of them with a count of one. Around 10% of the sample belongs to the ten largest clones.

General study outcomes and caveats: As a limitation, the authors acknowledged that the small sample size may reduce accuracy. Lower TCR Shannon entropy and fewer highly expanded clones were observed in persistent Graves' disease patients than in newly diagnosed patients, which suggested clonal expansion. A larger number of public clonotypes was shared among persistent patients (around 2,500) than among newly diagnosed patients (approximately 1,000). Sequencing and analysis were restricted to the TCR beta chain. Persistent disease showed preferential use of TRBV28, TRBJ1-2 and TRBJ2-5, whereas newly diagnosed disease favored TRBV20-1 and TRBJ2-1. The study examined only peripheral blood because the primary lesion, thyroid tissue, could not be accessed.

At the junction V is shortened by 3 bases and J by 2 bases, with 12 bases in between. The CDR3 measures 15 amino acids from cysteine to phenylalanine. Of all the DNA, just the CDR3 is kept, 45 bases in frame from base 1. The germline V gene provides CDR1 MDHEN and CDR2 SYDVKM. This clonotype was observed many times. Its antigen specificity is not known. Base qualities are not recorded, but no much larger clone differs from it by a single base. The data were also submitted as part of a second study, on T cells in Graves' hyperthyroidism and ophthalmopathy. Per that second paper: Graves' hyperthyroidism was defined as stable when no progression to ophthalmopathy occurred over 18 months of follow-up. Hyperthyroidism patients were newly diagnosed, with disease duration under 2 months, and aged 18 to 65 years. The study excluded patients with uncontrolled infections, other autoimmune diseases, pregnancy or lactation. Diagnoses were established on the basis of clinical symptoms, serum thyroxine and TRAb, thyroid ultrasound, and orbital computed tomography. The TCR CDR3 was subjected to a first round of RT-PCR using the HTBI primer set and the Qiagen OneStep RT-PCR kit. Most expanded thyroid clonotypes (frequency above 0.001) were also found in blood, which suggests that blood repertoires may mirror thyroid immune responses. Ophthalmopathy was separated from stable hyperthyroidism by a 13 V-J signature model, with just over 85% sensitivity and about 84% specificity obtained in cross-validation and 80%/75% obtained in testing. In validation, the model predicted progression to ophthalmopathy a median of roughly 6.5 months before onset, with around 70% sensitivity and around 76% specificity. A discovery cohort of about a hundred patients, 43 with Graves' ophthalmopathy and about 58 with stable Graves' hyperthyroidism, was used to find distinguishing TCR V-J signatures. Prospective prediction of ophthalmopathy was tested in an independent validation cohort of about 19 hyperthyroidism patients and 15 to 17 patients who later progressed to ophthalmopathy. The 100 discovery patients were divided at random into training and test sets in a 7:3 ratio. In several Graves' hyperthyroidism patients, the study also compared T-cell repertoires from thyroid tissue with T-cell repertoires from blood. Once sampling was done, hyperthyroidism patients were given methimazole at a starting dose of 30 mg daily, whereas ophthalmopathy patients were given high-dose intravenous methylprednisolone. Libraries were constructed in a second round of multiplex PCR, after which size selection and purification were carried out. The libraries were sequenced on an Illumina HiSeq2000 using paired-end 100 bp reads. SOAPnuke was used to process the raw data, removing reads that contained adapters or uncalled bases, had a mean Phred below 15, or lacked an exact match to the constant primer or identifier. High-quality paired reads were merged with COPE v1.2.5, and unique nucleotide sequences were defined as clonotypes. MiTCR v1.1 was used to align the clonotypes against IMGT TRBV, TRBD and TRBJ reference segments. The analysis was restricted to V-J combinations with a frequency above 0.0001, which together covered 99% to 99.2% of the repertoires. A TCS score was defined as the ratio of F50 (clonal expansion) to E x V (chaos), with BLOSUM62-based TCRdist applied between CDR3 peptides within each V-J. Welch's t-statistics and random forest reduced around 520 V-J features to 13, which were used in a naive Bayes classifier (R e1071). Sample size was not statistically predetermined, and investigators were not blinded to group allocation. The paper describes TCR Vbeta CDR3 sequencing of 135 peripheral blood samples, made up of roughly 40 ophthalmopathy patients, approximately 73 hyperthyroidism patients and 17 progressor patients.

This specimen consisted of peripheral blood mononuclear cells (PBMCs), obtained at new diagnosis, from a patient treated with antithyroid drugs. This clonotype was sampled from a woman aged 25 to 39 with Graves disease. Donor details come from another sample of the same person, matched by shared clones. The chain joins TRBV28 to TRBJ2-3; the D gene is unclear. The CDR3 amino acid sequence is: CASSFWSSYTDTQYF. In nucleotides, the sequence is TGTGCCAGCAGTTTCTGGTCCTCCTACACAGATACGCAGTATTTT.